The next 9 T cell receptor beta chains were all read from a single sample in a study of T-cell reconstitution after alpha-beta-depleted transplantation in children. Unique molecular identifiers featured in how the TCRbeta library was prepared. One entry per CDR3 protein results from TCRdb running MiXCR on the PCR reads. The table records about 440,000 distinct CDR3 sequences, around 46% of them present only once. This material consisted of PBMCs, taken before TCRalphabeta/CD19-depleted stem cell transplant. These receptors originate from a girl aged 2 to 9 with aplastic anemia, due to receive a stem cell transplant.

The chain recombines TRBV20-1 with TRBJ2-3; D is undetermined. This CDR3 is built from 14 residues. V shed 2 bases and J shed 1 base, with 10 bases lying between them. Per the germline V gene, CDR1 is DFQATT and CDR2 is SNEGSKA (reference sequence). The CDR3 DNA is TGCAGTGCTAGATCCCCAGGCGGCACAGATACGCAGTATTTT. Translated, it gives CSARSPGGTDTQYF.

This clonotype came up a few times. This chain connects TRBV27 to TRBJ2-1; 8 bases line up with TRBD2. Trimming removed 5 bases from V and 3 bases from J; junction bases left unmatched: 12. Germline V gene lookup returns CDR1 MNHEY and CDR2 SMNVEV (reference sequence). The CDR3 consists of 17 residues. CDR3 protein: CASSPPRTSSFYNEQFF. The CDR3 DNA is TGTGCCAGCAGTCCGCCACGGACTAGCTCCTTCTACAATGAGCAGTTCTTC.

This clonotype occurred a few times. This chain joins TRBV4-1 and TRBJ2-7; D is uncertain. The CDR3 length is 16 residues. CDR1 and CDR2 from the germline V gene are MGHRA and YSYEKL. V lost 1 base to trimming and J lost 0 bases, with 13 bases between them. The CDR3 DNA reads as TGCGCCAGCAGCCAAGGGACCGGGTTAAGCTCCTACGAGCAGTACTTC. This gives the protein CASSQGTGLSSYEQYF.

V and J are TRBV5-1 and TRBJ2-7, with TRBD1 matching 11 bases. The germline gives CDR1 SGHRS, CDR2 YFSETQ. The junction had 2 bases not matched to a gene; V was cut back by 0 bases and J by 3 bases. The CDR3 is 15 amino acids. CDR3 nucleotide sequence: TGCGCCAGCAGCTTGGTTGGGACAGGGGGCTACGAGCAGTACTTC. It specifies CASSLVGTGGYEQYF. The entire variable domain, with the rest obtained from reference TRBV5-1 and TRBJ2-7, is as follows: KAGVTQTPRYLIKTRGQQVTLSCSPISGHRSVSWYQQTPGQGLQFLFEYFSETQRNKGNFPGRFSGRQFSNSRSEMNVSTLELGDSALYLCASSLVGTGGYEQYFGPGTRLTVT.

The chain employs TRBV30 and TRBJ2-3, with TRBD1 as a possible D gene (5 bases). Germline V gene lookup returns CDR1 GTSNPN and CDR2 SVGIG (reference sequence). Trimming took off 4 bases at V and 6 bases at J, with 14 bases between the two ends. The CDR3 totals 13 residues. The CDR3 DNA reads as TGTGCCTGGAAAGGGGATGGGTGGGATACGCAGTATTTT. Amino acids: CAWKGDGWDTQYF.

This rearrangement joins TRBV27 to TRBJ2-1; TRBD2 matches at 8 bases. CDR3 length equals 15 residues. The junction had 7 bases not matched to a gene; V was cut back by 0 bases and J by 9 bases. The germline CDR1 and CDR2 sequences are MNHEY and SMNVEV (reference sequence). CDR3 residues: CASSLSASGSSEQFF. CDR3 DNA sequence: TGTGCCAGCAGTTTATCTGCCAGCGGGAGTAGTGAGCAGTTCTTC.

V is TRBV11-1 and J is TRBJ2-3; D may be TRBD2 (5 bases). V dropped 2 bases and J dropped 4 bases, with 10 bases sitting between them. The CDR3 consists of 14 residues. Germline CDR1 SGHAT, CDR2 FQDESV (reference sequence). The CDR3 DNA reads TGTGCCAGCAGCTTACGGGATGTATCAGATACGCAGTATTTT. This encodes CASSLRDVSDTQYF.

The chain joins TRBV18 to TRBJ1-1, with D possibly TRBD1 on 5 matching bases. Germline CDR1 is KGHSH and CDR2 is LQKENI. V gave up 0 bases and J gave up 4 bases, with 12 bases separating them. The CDR3 loop spans 15 amino acids. The CDR3 bases are TGTGCCAGCTCACCACCCTCCGGGGGTGGCACTGAAGCTTTCTTT. Amino acids: CASSPPSGGGTEAFF.

This clonotype was counted ten times or more. The rearrangement links TRBV6-1 to TRBJ1-4; perhaps TRBD1 as D (5 bases). Germline CDR1 and CDR2: MNHNS and SASEGT. Trimming stripped 6 bases from V and 3 bases from J, with 20 bases between. This CDR3 spans 17 amino acids. The CDR3 bases are TGTGCCAGCAGAGACCTCCAGGGTCCGACATCTAATGAAAAACTGTTTTTT. It yields the protein CASRDLQGPTSNEKLFF.